Included here is one TCR beta chain sequence, with context. No antigen is known for it. cDNA libraries for TRB were generated by 5' RACE incorporating UMI labels. With the 5' RACE reads reprocessed, TCRdb shows one record per CDR3 protein and no DNA. The sample table includes about 41,000 distinct CDR3 sequences. CDR3 length: 19 amino acids. CDR1 and CDR2 (germline): SEHNR, FQNEAQ (reference sequence). The source of the sample is a study of CXCR3-negative and CXCR3-positive naive CD8 T cells. Study conclusions and caveats: Naive cells used TRBV-TRBJ genes in much the same way whether CXCR3-negative or CXCR3-positive; memory cells did not.

The chain joins TRBV7-9 to TRBJ2-1; TCRdb outputs TRBD2, but without DNA this stays unchecked. Sequenced: naive CXCR3- CD8+ T cells from blood. Indicated subset: CD45RO-CCR7+CD27+CD95- naive CD8+ T cells lacking CXCR3 (TNR3-). The sequence was collected from a human donor in good health. Some clones in this sample may be carry-over from other donors' samples. CDR3 residues: CASSFTAGELAGLRNEQFF.